A single sample gave rise to the 14 T cell receptor beta chains below, sequenced in a study of T cells in Graves' hyperthyroidism and ophthalmopathy (dated by TCRdb to about 2019). Library prep was done by multiplex PCR. TCRdb records Illumina HiSeq 2000 as the sequencer. Amplification of TCR beta CDR3 regions was carried out from RNA transcripts. The first round of RT-PCR for the TCR CDR3 was performed with the HTBI primer set and the Qiagen OneStep RT-PCR kit. Using fastp at Q25 and MiXCR, TCRdb reprocessed the public reads and kept productive beta chains. For every CDR3 protein sequence, its rows merge into one entry that carries the most common genes and DNA. The sample table shows some 180,000 distinct CDR3 sequences, and about 15% are seen once. Of the sample, about 31% falls within the top ten clones. Sequencing input: blood. The receptors stem from a woman aged 50 to 60 with Graves' hyperthyroidism.

This clonotype has at least ten counts. The V call is TRBV6-5, the J call TRBJ2-1, with D tentatively TRBD1 (6 bases). This CDR3 is built from 15 residues. Trimming removed 0 bases from V and 4 bases from J, with 10 bases in between. Per the germline V gene, CDR1 is MNHEY and CDR2 is SVGAGI. The CDR3 is CASSYSAGAYNEQFF. The DNA of the CDR3 is TGTGCCAGCAGTTACTCCGCAGGGGCATACAATGAGCAGTTCTTC.

This clonotype occurred many times. This chain connects TRBV6-1 to TRBJ1-4; unclear D gene. This CDR3 comprises 13 residues. V was clipped by 6 bases and J by 11 bases, with 16 bases between them. Per the germline V gene, CDR1 is MNHNS and CDR2 is SASEGT. This chain's CDR3 is CASSDFRGSKLFF. CDR3 bases: TGTGCCAGCAGCGATTTCCGGGGATCGAAACTGTTTTTT.

The rearrangement links TRBV10-3 to TRBJ2-3; D may be TRBD1 (5 bases). Germline V CDR1 and CDR2: ENHRY, SYGVKD. Trimming stripped 0 bases from V and 5 bases from J, with 6 bases between. The CDR3 consists of 13 residues. The CDR3 protein is CAISESGQDTQYF. In DNA form, the CDR3 reads TGTGCCATCAGTGAGTCCGGACAAGATACGCAGTATTTT.

This clonotype was counted only a few times. The rearrangement joins TRBV6-1 to TRBJ1-2; D not resolved. Trimming took 2 bases from V and 6 from J, leaving 16 bases between them. Germline V gene lookup returns CDR1 MNHNS and CDR2 SASEGT. There are 15 residues in the CDR3. Here the CDR3 reads CASSEYGQVYHGYTF. In DNA, the CDR3 is TGTGCCAGCAGTGAATATGGGCAGGTTTATCATGGCTACACCTTC.

About this clonotype itself: A read error may produce the germline difference seen at one junction end. The chain recombines TRBV6-1 with TRBJ1-4; D is ambiguous. Germline V gene lookup returns CDR1 MNHNS and CDR2 SASEGT. The CDR3 runs 13 residues. The CDR3 region is CAGRLWGNEKLFF. The CDR3 coding sequence is TGTGCCGGCAGGCTTTGGGGTAATGAAAAACTGTTTTTT.

This clonotype was detected ten times or more. The V gene is TRBV18, the J gene TRBJ2-7; TRBD2 might be the D (5 bases). CDR1 and CDR2 (germline): KGHSH, LQKENI. Trimming removed 6 bases at V and 6 bases at J, with 12 bases between. The CDR3 sequence is 12 residues long. The chain's CDR3 is CASSRSEGEQYF. The DNA for the CDR3 is TGTGCCAGCTCCCGGTCTGAGGGCGAGCAGTACTTC. Looking up the rest from reference TRBV18 and TRBJ2-7 gives the full variable domain: NAGVMQNPRHLVRRRGQEARLRCSPMKGHSHVYWYRQLPEEGLKFMVYLQKENIIDESGMPKERFSAEFPKEGPSILRIQQVVRGDSAAYFCASSRSEGEQYFGPGTRLTVT.

Many counts were recorded for this clonotype. V usage is TRBV7-6 and J usage is TRBJ2-3, with 11 positions matching TRBD2. This CDR3 region has 16 residues. V gave up 11 bases and J gave up 5 bases; unmatched junction bases: 15. The germline gives CDR1 SGHVS, CDR2 FNYEAQ. CDR3 protein: CAGLLGYLAGGDTQYF. The CDR3, as DNA: TGTGCCGGCCTTTTGGGGTATCTAGCGGGGGGAGATACGCAGTATTTT.

In this sample, this clonotype turned up many times. CDR3 amino acids: CASSYGQGLPYEQYF. The CDR3 DNA reads TGTGCCAGCAGTTACGGCCAGGGGTTACCCTACGAGCAGTACTTC. The chain recombines TRBV6-5 with TRBJ2-7, with D tentatively TRBD1 (6 bases). Trimming took 2 bases from V and 2 from J, leaving 13 bases between them. The CDR3 contains 15 residues. Per the germline V gene, CDR1 is MNHEY and CDR2 is SVGAGI.

This clonotype appeared many times. The chain uses TRBV20-1 and TRBJ2-6; D is undetermined. Per germline, CDR1 DFQATT and CDR2 SNEGSKA (reference sequence). The V end was cut by 3 bases, the J end by 0 bases, with 3 bases between. The CDR3 sequence is 13 residues long. CDR3 sequence reads: CSASASGANVLTF. The CDR3 nucleotides are TGCAGTGCTAGTGCCTCTGGGGCCAACGTCCTGACTTTC.

This chain connects TRBV5-1 to TRBJ2-3, with 9 bases aligning to TRBD2. CDR1 is SGHRS and CDR2 is YFSETQ in the germline V gene. The CDR3 covers 15 residues. The junction had 4 bases not matched to a gene; V was cut back by 5 bases and J by 0 bases. CDR3 amino acids: CASSHSGRSTDTQYF. CDR3 coding DNA: TGCGCCAGCAGTCATAGCGGGAGAAGCACAGATACGCAGTATTTT.

At least ten counts were recorded for this clonotype. The CDR3 loop is CASSLAGGGSLADTQYF. The DNA for the CDR3 is TGTGCCAGCAGCTTAGCGGGCGGTGGTAGCTTGGCAGATACGCAGTATTTT. The chain is built from TRBV7-2 and TRBJ2-3; D gene ambiguous. The CDR3 runs to 17 residues. Germline CDR1 and CDR2: SGHTA and FQGNSA. Trimming cost V 0 bases and J 4 bases, with 17 bases left between them.

This clonotype has a count of ten or more. The chain uses TRBV7-9 and TRBJ2-7; D is perhaps TRBD1 (6 bases). V gave up 5 bases and J gave up 7 bases, with 15 bases separating them. This CDR3 has 13 amino acids. Germline V gene lookup returns CDR1 SEHNR and CDR2 FQNEAQ (reference sequence). The CDR3 reads CASSPGVLGEQYF. The CDR3, as DNA: TGTGCCAGCAGCCCAGGGGTTTTGGGGGAGCAGTACTTC. Combining the CDR3 with reference TRBV7-9 and TRBJ2-7 gives the whole variable domain DTGVSQNPRHKITKRGQNVTFRCDPISEHNRLYWYRQTLGQGPEFLTYFQNEAQLEKSRLLSDRFSAERPKGSFSTLEIQRTEQGDSAMYLCASSPGVLGEQYFGPGTRLTVT.

This clonotype was picked up a small number of times. The chain is built from TRBV4-1 and TRBJ1-4; D uncertain. V shed 4 bases and J shed 6 bases, with 15 bases lying between them. Per germline, CDR1 MGHRA and CDR2 YSYEKL. The CDR3 has 15 residues. In DNA form, the CDR3 reads TGCGCCAGCAGCCCCGCCTGGATGCAGGATGAAAAACTGTTTTTT. Translating gives CASSPAWMQDEKLFF.

At least ten counts were recorded for this clonotype. The chain combines TRBV6-1 with TRBJ1-1; possible D gene TRBD1, 5 bases. Germline V CDR1 and CDR2: MNHNS, SASEGT. This CDR3 contains 15 residues. Deletions cut 5 bases from V and 0 bases from J, with 13 bases between. The CDR3 bases are TGTGCCAGCAGTTTAAGAGACAGTCTGAACACTGAAGCTTTCTTT. Protein: CASSLRDSLNTEAFF.